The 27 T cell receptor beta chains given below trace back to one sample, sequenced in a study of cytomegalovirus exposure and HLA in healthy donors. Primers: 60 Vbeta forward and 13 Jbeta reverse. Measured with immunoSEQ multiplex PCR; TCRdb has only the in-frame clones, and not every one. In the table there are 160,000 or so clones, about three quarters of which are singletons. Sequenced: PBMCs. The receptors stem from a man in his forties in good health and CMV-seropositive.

The CDR3 is CASSLTGGRDTQYF. DNA for the CDR3: TGCGCCAGCAGCTTGACAGGGGGCAGAGATACGCAGTATTTT. J is TRBJ2-3 and V is TRBV5-1; 9 nucleotides align to TRBD1. The J segment lost 5 bases and the V segment lost 1 base, leaving 2 bases of the junction unmatched. CDR1 and CDR2 from the germline V gene are SGHRS and YFSETQ. CDR3 length: 14 residues.

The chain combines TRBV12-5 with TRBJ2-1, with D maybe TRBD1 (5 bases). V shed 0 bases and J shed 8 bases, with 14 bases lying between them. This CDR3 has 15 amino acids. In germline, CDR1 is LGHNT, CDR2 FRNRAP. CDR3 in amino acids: CASGLVRARDDEQFF. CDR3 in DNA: TGTGCTAGTGGTTTGGTACGTGCCAGGGATGATGAGCAGTTCTTC.

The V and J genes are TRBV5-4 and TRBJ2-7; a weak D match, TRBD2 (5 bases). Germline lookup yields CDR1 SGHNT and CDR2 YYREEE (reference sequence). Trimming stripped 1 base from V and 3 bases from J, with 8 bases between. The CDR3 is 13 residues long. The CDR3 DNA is TGTGCCAGCAGCTTGTTCCGGGACTACGAGCAGTACTTC. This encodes CASSLFRDYEQYF. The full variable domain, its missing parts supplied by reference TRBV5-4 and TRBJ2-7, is ETGVTQSPTHLIKTRGQQVTLRCSSQSGHNTVSWYQQALGQGPQFIFQYYREEENGRGNFPPRFSGLQFPNYSSELNVNALELDDSALYLCASSLFRDYEQYFGPGTRLTVT.

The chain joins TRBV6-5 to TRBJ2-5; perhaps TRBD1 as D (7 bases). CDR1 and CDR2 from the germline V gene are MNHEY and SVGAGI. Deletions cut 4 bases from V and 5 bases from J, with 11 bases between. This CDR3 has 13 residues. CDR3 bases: TGTGCCAGCAGTTCCAGGGGGGTGGAGACCCAGTACTTC. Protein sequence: CASSSRGVETQYF.

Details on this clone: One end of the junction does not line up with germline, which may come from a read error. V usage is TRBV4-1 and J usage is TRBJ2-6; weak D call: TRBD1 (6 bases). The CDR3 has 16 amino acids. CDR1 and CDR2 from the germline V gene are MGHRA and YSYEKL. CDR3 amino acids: CASSPPTGSGANGLTF. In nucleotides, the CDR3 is TGCGCCAGCAGTCCTCCGACAGGCTCTGGGGCCAACGGCCTGACTTTC.

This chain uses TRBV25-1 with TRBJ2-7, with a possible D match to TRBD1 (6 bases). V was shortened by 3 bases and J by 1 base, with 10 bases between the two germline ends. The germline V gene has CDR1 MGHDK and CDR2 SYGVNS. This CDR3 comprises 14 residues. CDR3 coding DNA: TGTGCCAGCAGTGATCAGGGGAGATCCTACGAGCAGTACTTC. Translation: CASSDQGRSYEQYF.

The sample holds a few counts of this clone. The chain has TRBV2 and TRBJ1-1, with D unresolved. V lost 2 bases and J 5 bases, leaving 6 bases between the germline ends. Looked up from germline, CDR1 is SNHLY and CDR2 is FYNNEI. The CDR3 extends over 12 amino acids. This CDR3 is CASSEQMTEAFF. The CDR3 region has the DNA TGTGCCAGCAGTGAACAGATGACTGAAGCTTTCTTT.

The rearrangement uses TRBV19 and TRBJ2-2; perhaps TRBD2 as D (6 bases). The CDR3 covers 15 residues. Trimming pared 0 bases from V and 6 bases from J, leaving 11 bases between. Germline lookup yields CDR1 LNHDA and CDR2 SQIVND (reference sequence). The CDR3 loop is CASSIESGAAGELFF. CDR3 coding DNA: TGTGCCAGTAGTATAGAGTCGGGAGCGGCCGGGGAGCTGTTTTTT.

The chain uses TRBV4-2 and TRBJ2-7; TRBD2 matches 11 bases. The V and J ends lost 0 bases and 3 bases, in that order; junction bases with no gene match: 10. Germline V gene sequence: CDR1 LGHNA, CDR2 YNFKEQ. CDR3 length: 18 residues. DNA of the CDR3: TGTGCCAGCAGCCAAGAATCGTTTCTGACTAGCGGGAACTACGAGCAGTACTTC. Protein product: CASSQESFLTSGNYEQYF.

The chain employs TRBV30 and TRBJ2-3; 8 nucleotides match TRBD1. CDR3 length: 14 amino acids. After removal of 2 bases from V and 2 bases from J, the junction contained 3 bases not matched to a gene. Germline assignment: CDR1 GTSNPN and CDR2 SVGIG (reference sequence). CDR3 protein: CAWSKQGDTDTQYF. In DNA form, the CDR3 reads TGTGCCTGGAGTAAACAGGGGGACACAGATACGCAGTATTTT.

The chain's CDR3 is CASSFLGGTEAFF. The DNA of the CDR3 is TGTGCCAGCAGTTTCCTTGGGGGGACTGAAGCTTTCTTT. The gene calls are TRBV27 and TRBJ1-1, with a tentative D call TRBD1 (5 bases). The CDR3 consists of 13 residues. From germline, CDR1 is MNHEY and CDR2 SMNVEV (reference sequence). The V end lost 3 bases, the J end lost 5 bases, and 10 bases lay between the germline ends.

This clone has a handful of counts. In nucleotides, the CDR3 is TGTGCCAGCAGCCGGGGGGGCGCGGAAAAACTGTTTTTT. Amino acid sequence: CASSRGGAEKLFF. The genes are TRBV14 and TRBJ1-4; a weak D match, TRBD1 (6 bases). The CDR3 covers 13 residues. CDR1 and CDR2 from the germline V gene are SGHDN and FVKESK. V was pared by 4 bases and J by 8 bases, with 11 bases between.

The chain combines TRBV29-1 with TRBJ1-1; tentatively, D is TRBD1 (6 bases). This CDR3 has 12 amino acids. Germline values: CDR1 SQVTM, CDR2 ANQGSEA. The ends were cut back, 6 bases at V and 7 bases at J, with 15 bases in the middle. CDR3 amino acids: CSVHLQGFEAFF. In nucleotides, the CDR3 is TGCAGCGTACATTTACAGGGTTTTGAAGCTTTCTTT.

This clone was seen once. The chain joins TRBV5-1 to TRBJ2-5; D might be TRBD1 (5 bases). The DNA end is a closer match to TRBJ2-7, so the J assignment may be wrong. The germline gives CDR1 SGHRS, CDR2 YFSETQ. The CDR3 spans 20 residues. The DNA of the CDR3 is TGCGCCAGCAGCTTGGCGCTGTGGCAGGGCACCCGTCTCACCCCTTACGAGCAGTACTTC. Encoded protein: CASSLALWQGTRLTPYEQYF.

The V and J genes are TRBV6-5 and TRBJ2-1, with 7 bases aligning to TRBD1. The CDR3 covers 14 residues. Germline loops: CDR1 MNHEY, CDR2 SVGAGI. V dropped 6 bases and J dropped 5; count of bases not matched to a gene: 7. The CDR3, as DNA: TGTGCCAGCAGAAGGACAGGTCGCAACAATGAGCAGTTCTTC. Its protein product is CASRRTGRNNEQFF.

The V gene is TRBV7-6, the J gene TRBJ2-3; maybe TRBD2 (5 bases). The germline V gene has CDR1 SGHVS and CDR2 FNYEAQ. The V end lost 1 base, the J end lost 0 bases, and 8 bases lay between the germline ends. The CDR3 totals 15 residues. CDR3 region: CASSLGTGSTDTQYF. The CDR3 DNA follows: TGTGCCAGCAGCTTAGGGACTGGGAGCACAGATACGCAGTATTTT.

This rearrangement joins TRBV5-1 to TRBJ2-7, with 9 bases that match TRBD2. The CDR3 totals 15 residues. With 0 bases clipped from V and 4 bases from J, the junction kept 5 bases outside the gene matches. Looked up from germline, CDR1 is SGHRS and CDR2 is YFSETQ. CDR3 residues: CASSLGSGRTYEQYF. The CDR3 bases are TGCGCCAGCAGCTTGGGTAGCGGGAGAACGTACGAGCAGTACTTC. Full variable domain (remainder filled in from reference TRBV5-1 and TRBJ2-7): KAGVTQTPRYLIKTRGQQVTLSCSPISGHRSVSWYQQTPGQGLQFLFEYFSETQRNKGNFPGRFSGRQFSNSRSEMNVSTLELGDSALYLCASSLGSGRTYEQYFGPGTRLTVT.

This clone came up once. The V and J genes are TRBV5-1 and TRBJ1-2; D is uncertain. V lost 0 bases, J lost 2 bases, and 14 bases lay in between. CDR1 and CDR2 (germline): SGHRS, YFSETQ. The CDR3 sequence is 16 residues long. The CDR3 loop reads CASSLGSAGTNYGYTF. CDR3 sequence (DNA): TGCGCCAGCAGCTTGGGGTCAGCGGGCACCAACTATGGCTACACCTTC.

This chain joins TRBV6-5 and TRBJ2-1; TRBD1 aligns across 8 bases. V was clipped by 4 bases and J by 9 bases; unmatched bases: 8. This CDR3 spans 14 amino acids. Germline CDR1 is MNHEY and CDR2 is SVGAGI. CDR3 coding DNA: TGTGCCAGCAGTTTATTCGGACAGGGCAGTGAGCAGTTCTTC. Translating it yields CASSLFGQGSEQFF.

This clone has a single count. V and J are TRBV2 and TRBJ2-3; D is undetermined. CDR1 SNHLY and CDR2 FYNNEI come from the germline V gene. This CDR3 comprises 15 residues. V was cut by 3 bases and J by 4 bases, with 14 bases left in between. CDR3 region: CASSDTARYADTQYF. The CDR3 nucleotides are TGTGCCAGCAGTGACACAGCCCGGTACGCAGATACGCAGTATTTT.

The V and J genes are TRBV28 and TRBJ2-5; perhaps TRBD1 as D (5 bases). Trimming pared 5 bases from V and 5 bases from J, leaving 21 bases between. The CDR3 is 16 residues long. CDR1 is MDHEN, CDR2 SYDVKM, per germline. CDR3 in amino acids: CASSIPQGSSMETQYF. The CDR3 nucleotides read TGTGCCAGCAGTATCCCCCAGGGATCGTCTATGGAGACCCAGTACTTC.

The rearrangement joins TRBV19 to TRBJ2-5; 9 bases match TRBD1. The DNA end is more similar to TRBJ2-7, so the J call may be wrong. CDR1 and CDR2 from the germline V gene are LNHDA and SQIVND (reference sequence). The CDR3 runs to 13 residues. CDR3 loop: CASSMDRGYEQYF. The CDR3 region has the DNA TGTGCCAGTAGTATGGACAGGGGCTACGAGCAGTACTTC.

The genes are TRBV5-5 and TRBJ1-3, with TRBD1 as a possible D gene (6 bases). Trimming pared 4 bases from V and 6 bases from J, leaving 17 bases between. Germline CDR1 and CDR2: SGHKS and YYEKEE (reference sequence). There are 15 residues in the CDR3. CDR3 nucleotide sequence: TGTGCCAGCAGCCCGTGGGGTCCAGGGGAAAACACCATATATTTT. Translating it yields CASSPWGPGENTIYF.

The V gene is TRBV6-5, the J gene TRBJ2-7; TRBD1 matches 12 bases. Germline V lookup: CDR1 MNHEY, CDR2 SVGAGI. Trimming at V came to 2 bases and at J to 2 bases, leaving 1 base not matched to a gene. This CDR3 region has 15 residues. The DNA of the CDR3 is TGTGCCAGCAGTTACGGGACAGGGGGCACCTACGAGCAGTACTTC. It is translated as CASSYGTGGTYEQYF.

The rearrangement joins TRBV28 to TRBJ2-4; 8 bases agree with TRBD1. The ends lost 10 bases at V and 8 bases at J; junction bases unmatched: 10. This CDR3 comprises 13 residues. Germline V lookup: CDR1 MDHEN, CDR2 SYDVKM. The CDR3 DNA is TGTGCCACCTTGACAGGGGCCGGGGACATTCAGTACTTC. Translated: CATLTGAGDIQYF.

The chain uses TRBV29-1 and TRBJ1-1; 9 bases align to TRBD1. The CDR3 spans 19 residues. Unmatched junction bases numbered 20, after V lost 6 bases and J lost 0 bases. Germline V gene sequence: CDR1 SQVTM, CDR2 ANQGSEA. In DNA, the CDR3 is TGCAGCGTCGGTGCCGGGACAGGGTTTTCGGGGCTTCTGAACACTGAAGCTTTCTTT. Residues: CSVGAGTGFSGLLNTEAFF.

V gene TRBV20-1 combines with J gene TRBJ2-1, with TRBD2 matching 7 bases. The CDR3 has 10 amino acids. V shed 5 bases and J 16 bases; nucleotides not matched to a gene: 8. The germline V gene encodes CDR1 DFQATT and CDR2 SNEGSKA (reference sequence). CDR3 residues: CSARREGIFF. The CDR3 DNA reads TGCAGTGCTCGTAGGGAGGGCATCTTCTTC.